This T cell receptor (beta chain) emerged from a study of blood T cell repertoires in COVID-19. The CDR3 spans 16 residues. In germline, CDR1 is MGHRA, CDR2 YSYEKL. V dropped 4 bases and J dropped 5; count of bases not matched to a gene: 12. Repertoires were generated with immunoSEQ multiplex PCR, while TCRdb's copy carries only in-frame clones and drops some. The sample yields 150,000 to 200,000 clones, less than 85% seen once. This chain uses TRBV4-1 with TRBJ1-1, with 8 nucleotides matching TRBD1. The clonotype comes from a woman between 50 and 59 years old who had recovered from COVID-19. Material: PBMCs or T cells enriched from blood (not recorded which). As DNA, the CDR3 is TGCGCCAGCAGCCTAGACCCCGGACAGGGAGGGACTGAAGCTTTCTTT. Translated, it gives CASSLDPGQGGTEAFF.